One sample yielded the 7 T cell receptor beta chains listed below, sequenced in a study of technical replicates of blood from several donors. This table comes from immunoSEQ multiplex PCR, and its TCRdb copy is limited to in-frame clones, with some not included. This table has about 100,000 clones, about 95% appearing once. The sequenced sample consisted of T cells isolated from PBMCs. The receptor set was obtained from a human donor in good health.

In this sample, this clone turned up a few times. The chain is built from TRBV9 and TRBJ2-7, with a tentative D call TRBD2 (6 bases). The CDR3 loop spans 14 amino acids. The germline CDR1 and CDR2 sequences are SGDLS and YYNGEE. Trimming removed 0 bases at V and 3 bases at J, with 10 bases between. The CDR3: CASSVDFGSYEQYF. CDR3 nucleotides: TGTGCCAGCAGCGTAGATTTCGGGAGCTACGAGCAGTACTTC.

The V call is TRBV19, the J call TRBJ2-3, with a possible D match to TRBD1 (5 bases). There are 14 residues in the CDR3. Trimming took 6 bases from V and 8 from J, leaving 18 bases between them. Per the germline V gene, CDR1 is LNHDA and CDR2 is SQIVND (reference sequence). DNA for the CDR3: TGTGCCAGTAGGTTACAGGTTTTCCCTTTTACGCAGTATTTT. Amino acid sequence: CASRLQVFPFTQYF.

The chain's CDR3 is CAWSQAGREQFF. The DNA for the CDR3 is TGTGCCTGGAGTCAAGCGGGGCGTGAGCAGTTCTTC. The V call is TRBV30, the J call TRBJ2-1, with 7 positions matching TRBD2. V was clipped by 2 bases and J by 9 bases; unmatched bases: 4. From germline, CDR1 is GTSNPN and CDR2 SVGIG (reference sequence). This CDR3 has 12 residues.

This clone showed up just a few times. CDR3 in DNA: TGTGCCTGGATCCCATTCCTTCAGGGCGCCACTGAAGCTTTCTTT. Its protein is CAWIPFLQGATEAFF. V usage is TRBV30 and J usage is TRBJ1-1; tentative D call: TRBD1 (5 bases). The V end was cut by 4 bases, the J end by 4 bases, with 19 bases between. The V gene's germline CDR1 is GTSNPN and CDR2 SVGIG (reference sequence). CDR3 length: 15 residues.

A single count supports this clone. The chain uses TRBV27 and TRBJ1-5, with D uncertain. Germline V CDR1 and CDR2: MNHEY, SMNVEV (reference sequence). The CDR3 contains 14 residues. The V end was cut by 3 bases, the J end by 0 bases, with 6 bases between. The CDR3 coding sequence is TGTGCCAGCAGTTTCCTCTATAGCAATCAGCCCCAGCATTTT. This translates into CASSFLYSNQPQHF.

The chain combines TRBV9 with TRBJ2-1; 11 bases are a match to TRBD2. The CDR3 runs to 16 residues. The germline gives CDR1 SGDLS, CDR2 YYNGEE. V dropped 4 bases and J dropped 1; count of bases not matched to a gene: 4. The chain's CDR3 is CASSTLAGGSYNEQFF. The DNA of the CDR3 is TGTGCCAGCAGCACGTTAGCGGGAGGGTCCTACAATGAGCAGTTCTTC.

The chain combines TRBV13 with TRBJ2-7; 10 positions match TRBD2. This CDR3 has 15 residues. The junction had 8 bases not matched to a gene; V was cut back by 5 bases and J by 4 bases. In germline, CDR1 is PRHDT, CDR2 FYEKMQ (reference sequence). The CDR3 loop is CASSASGREAYEQYF. The CDR3 DNA reads as TGTGCCAGCAGCGCGAGCGGGAGGGAGGCATACGAGCAGTACTTC.